The rows below give T cell receptor beta chains drawn from one sample of a study of cytomegalovirus exposure and HLA in healthy donors. TCRdb keeps only in-frame clones here, not all; method: immunoSEQ multiplex PCR. The sample consists of more than 95,000 clones, more than 75% of them appearing once. What was sequenced was PBMCs. Receptors originate from a man aged 18 to 29 in good health and CMV-seronegative. The CDR3 runs from the conserved cysteine through the conserved F or W. D genes are given only for firm matches. Only part of the rows carry a size: once, few, many, or a class if the clone is expanded.

>TRBJ2-3|.|.|TRBV5-1
TGCGCCAGCAGCTTCGCTGGACTGCCCTTCGTAGTTACGCAGTATTTT
CASSFAGLPFVVTQYF
>TRBJ1-2|TRBD1|.|TRBV6-1
TGTGCCAGCAGTGAAGCTGCAGGGGGTCGCTATGGCTACACCTTC
CASSEAAGGRYGYTF
>TRBJ2-7|TRBD1|.|TRBV13
TGTGCCAGCAGGAGGACAGGGACATCCTACGAGCAGTACTTC
CASRRTGTSYEQYF
>TRBJ2-7|TRBD2|.|TRBV6-6
TGTGCCAGCAGTACCCTAGCGGGGGTAACCTACGAGCAGTACTTC
CASSTLAGVTYEQYF
>TRBJ1-3|.|.|TRBV11-2
TGTGCCAGCAGCTTCTTTCCCGGGGGAGCTGGAAACACCATATATTTT
CASSFFPGGAGNTIYF
>TRBJ2-4|TRBD2|.|TRBV2
TGTGCCAGCAGTGAAGCGGGGACTAGCTCCAAAAACATTCAGTACTTC
CASSEAGTSSKNIQYF
>TRBJ2-1|TRBD1|once|TRBV7-9
TGTGCCAGCAGCCAAGGACAGGGTTGGGGTGAGCAGTTCTTC
CASSQGQGWGEQFF
>TRBJ1-3|.|.|TRBV2
TGTGCCAGTAATTTAAACTCACTCTCTGGAAACACCATATATTTT
CASNLNSLSGNTIYF
>TRBJ2-7|TRBD1|.|TRBV11-2
TGTGCCAGCAGCTTAAGGGGGACAGGGTTCTCCTACGAGCAGTACTTC
CASSLRGTGFSYEQYF
>TRBJ1-4|TRBD1|.|TRBV11-2
TGTGCCAGCAGCAGAAGACAGGGAATTGGTGAAAAACTGTTTTTT
CASSRRQGIGEKLFF